This T cell receptor beta chain was identified in a study of blood T cell repertoires in COVID-19. Study background: In each case, the material was cDNA or gDNA derived from T cells, B-cell-depleted T cells, or PBMCs.

Sequencing used immunoSEQ multiplex PCR; TCRdb keeps in-frame clones, though not all of them. The sample holds about 230,000 clones, roughly 88% seen once. The CDR3 length is 15 residues. Germline CDR1 reads MNHEY; CDR2 reads SVGEGT. V shed 1 base and J 8 bases; nucleotides not matched to a gene: 5. Sequenced: peripheral blood. The source of this sequence is a man between 40 and 49 years old with acute or convalescent COVID-19. This rearrangement joins TRBV6-2 or TRBV6-3 to TRBJ2-1; 10 bases align to TRBD2. DNA of the CDR3: TGTGCCAGCAGTTACTTGGTAAGCGGGAGGGATGAGCAGTTCTTC. This gives the protein CASSYLVSGRDEQFF.